The present T cell receptor beta chain was sequenced within a study of radiation and T cells in renal cell carcinoma. Study context: Nephrectomy followed 15 Gy stereotactic body radiation by 4 weeks.

The CDR3 contains 19 residues. The germline V gene has CDR1 LNHNV and CDR2 YYDKDF (reference sequence). J was trimmed by 1 base and V by 4 bases; bases with no gene match: 12. The protocol was immunoSEQ multiplex PCR, while the TCRdb copy is restricted to in-frame clones and leaves out a portion. The sample consists of some 76,000 clones, more than 75% of them appearing once. Time point: blood 2 weeks post-SBRT. Treatment reported: 15 Gy SBRT to primary tumor, nephrectomy 4 weeks later. Blood was sampled at baseline, 2 weeks and 4 weeks after SBRT. The chain joins TRBV15 to TRBJ2-5; TRBD2 agrees at 13 bases. The TCR was taken from a man in his fifties or sixties with renal cell carcinoma. The specimen was blood, collected from a patient whose treatment included radiotherapy and nephrectomy. The CDR3 loop is CATSNTYGTSGTIQETQYF. The CDR3, as DNA: TGTGCCACCAGCAACACCTACGGGACTAGCGGGACCATCCAAGAGACCCAGTACTTC. Full variable domain (outside the CDR3, taken from reference TRBV15 and TRBJ2-5): DAMVIQNPRYQVTQFGKPVTLSCSQTLNHNVMYWYQQKSSQAPKLLFHYYDKDFNNEADTPDNFQSRRPNTSFCFLDIRSPGLGDTAMYLCATSNTYGTSGTIQETQYFGPGTRLLVL.